The 25 T cell receptor beta chains given below trace back to one sample, sequenced in a study of early T cells in non-severe SARS-CoV-2 infection. TCRdb redid the calling of the 5' RACE reads with MiXCR, one entry per CDR3 protein. In the table there are tens of thousands of distinct CDR3 sequences, less than 20% of which are singletons. What was sequenced was whole blood. The receptors originated from an adult who was a healthcare worker with PCR-confirmed SARS-CoV-2 infection or an uninfected control (not recorded which).

The chain carries TRBV5-3 and TRBJ2-1; TRBD1 aligns across 7 bases. TRBV5-3 is filed as an ORF, its function uncertain. J gave up 7 bases and V 0 bases, and 13 bases lay outside the gene matches. The CDR3 sequence is 17 residues long. CDR3: CARSLVSGTDYSNEQFF. Here the CDR3 DNA reads TGTGCCAGAAGCTTGGTTTCCGGGACAGACTACTCTAATGAGCAGTTCTTC.

There are a few counts of this clonotype. This sequence joins TRBV29-1 and TRBJ1-2; 10 bases are shared with TRBD1. This CDR3 has 14 amino acids. The V and J ends lost 8 bases and 2 bases, in that order; junction bases with no gene match: 8. CDR1 is SQVTM and CDR2 is ANQGSEA in the germline V gene. As DNA, the CDR3 is TGCAGCTTTGCCGGGGACAGGGGCAACTATGGCTACACCTTC. Translation: CSFAGDRGNYGYTF.

The CDR3, as DNA: TGCGCCAGCAGCCCCGTGGACAGTGATAGCTCTGGGGCCAACGTCCTGACTTTC. The encoded protein is CASSPVDSDSSGANVLTF. The chain links TRBV5-1 to TRBJ2-6; tentative D call: TRBD1 (6 bases). Germline assignment: CDR1 SGHRS and CDR2 YFSETQ. V was pared by 4 bases and J by 0 bases, with 17 bases between. This CDR3 comprises 18 residues.

This clonotype was counted a single time. The chain uses TRBV9 and TRBJ2-1, with D possibly called TRBD1 or TRBD2 (7 bases each). Looked up from germline, CDR1 is SGDLS and CDR2 is YYNGEE. Trimming pared 4 bases from V and 9 bases from J, leaving 20 bases between. The length of the CDR3 is 15 residues. CDR3 nucleotides: TGTGCCAGCAGCCACAGCGGGATCGACAGGGTTGAGCAGTTCTTC. As protein: CASSHSGIDRVEQFF.

The chain combines TRBV7-9 with TRBJ2-3; the match to TRBD2 covers 12 bases. The CDR3 totals 16 residues. V was clipped by 5 bases and J by 5 bases; unmatched bases: 8. The germline V gene encodes CDR1 SEHNR and CDR2 FQNEAQ (reference sequence). CDR3: CASSRGLAGSGDTQYF. In DNA form, the CDR3 reads TGTGCCAGCAGCCGCGGACTAGCGGGATCTGGAGATACGCAGTATTTT.

The genes are TRBV12-3 or TRBV12-4 and TRBJ1-6; 7 bases agree with TRBD1. CDR3 length equals 14 residues. The V gene end was trimmed by 4 bases and the J gene end by 5 bases; junction bases not matched to a gene: 2. The CDR3 protein is CASSSGQDNSPLHF. In nucleotides, the CDR3 is TGTGCCAGCAGTTCCGGACAGGATAATTCACCCCTCCACTTT.

The V call is TRBV7-2, the J call TRBJ2-5, with 8 bases matching TRBD2. CDR1 and CDR2 (germline): SGHTA, FQGNSA. Trimming cost V 3 bases and J 2 bases; bases outside gene matches: 5. CDR3 length equals 15 residues. This chain's CDR3 is CASSLRLAWQETQYF. The CDR3 nucleotides are TGTGCCAGCAGCTTGCGACTAGCGTGGCAAGAGACCCAGTACTTC.

This clonotype appeared a few times. The chain has TRBV12-3 or TRBV12-4 and TRBJ1-1; D call uncertain. The CDR3 has 13 amino acids. V was shortened by 6 bases and J by 5 bases, with 13 bases between the two germline ends. DNA for the CDR3: TGTGCCAGCAGAAATTGGTCCGGGACTGAAGCTTTCTTT. This sequence encodes CASRNWSGTEAFF.

CDR3 sequence reads: CATAGGRGKTQYF. The CDR3 DNA reads as TGTGCCACGGCGGGCGGGAGGGGGAAGACCCAGTACTTC. This chain connects TRBV19 to TRBJ2-5, with 9 bases matching TRBD2. CDR3 size: 13 residues. The germline V gene encodes CDR1 LNHDA and CDR2 SQIVND (reference sequence). Trimming at V came to 10 bases and at J to 6 bases, leaving 9 bases not matched to a gene.

This clonotype was seen a few times. The J gene is TRBJ2-7, the V gene TRBV12-3 or TRBV12-4, with TRBD1 identical over 8 bases. With V trimmed by 6 bases and J by 2 bases, 9 bases remained unmatched. The CDR3 consists of 15 residues. The CDR3 loop reads CASSYTTGGPYEQYF. CDR3 bases: TGTGCCAGCAGCTATACAACAGGGGGTCCCTACGAGCAGTACTTC.

The chain couples TRBV7-2 to TRBJ1-2, with D maybe TRBD1 (6 bases). The germline V and J ends were trimmed by 0 bases and 3 bases, with 17 bases remaining between them. Germline V gives CDR1 SGHTA, CDR2 FQGNSA. This CDR3 has 17 residues. CDR3 in DNA: TGTGCCAGCAGCTTAGCGCCCCTCGGGGGGCGGGACTATGGCTACACCTTC. This encodes CASSLAPLGGRDYGYTF.

The CDR3 DNA follows: TGCAGTGCTAGGGGGGGGAATAGGAAGAACACTGAAGCTTTCTTT. Amino acid sequence: CSARGGNRKNTEAFF. The V and J genes are TRBV20-1 and TRBJ1-1, with a tentative D call TRBD1 (5 bases). This CDR3 has 15 amino acids. With 3 bases removed from V and 1 base from J, the gap between germline ends came to 15 bases. Germline V CDR1 and CDR2: DFQATT, SNEGSKA (reference sequence).

This clonotype appeared a few times. The chain recombines TRBV6-5 with TRBJ2-7; 7 nucleotides agree with TRBD2. Looked up from germline, CDR1 is MNHEY and CDR2 is SVGAGI. CDR3 length: 16 amino acids. With 5 bases clipped from V and 1 base from J, the junction kept 11 bases outside the gene matches. The CDR3 loop is CASSRGRASGSYEQYF. CDR3 coding DNA: TGTGCCAGCAGTAGGGGTAGGGCTAGCGGTTCCTACGAGCAGTACTTC.

This clonotype was detected a few times. The chain uses TRBV18 and TRBJ2-5, with D uncertain. Germline CDR1 is KGHSH and CDR2 is LQKENI. V lost 8 bases, J lost 1 base, and 8 bases lay in between. This CDR3 has 12 residues. The CDR3, as DNA: TGTGCCAGCGAGGCAAGCCAAGAGACCCAGTACTTC. Protein product: CASEASQETQYF.

V and J are TRBV21-1 and TRBJ1-6. TRBV21-1 is noted as a pseudogene. The CDR3 sequence is 14 residues long. As DNA, the CDR3 is TGTGCCAGCAAACACGGAAGGGCTTTGTCACCCCTCCACTTT. This encodes CASKHGRALSPLHF.

This clonotype was seen many times. V and J are TRBV30 and TRBJ2-5, with a weak D call TRBD2 (5 bases). From germline, CDR1 is GTSNPN and CDR2 SVGIG (reference sequence). The CDR3 contains 12 residues. Trimming left V 2 bases short and J 5 bases short, with 9 bases between. Here the CDR3 DNA reads TGTGCCTGGAGTAGAGTAGCGGAGACCCAGTACTTC. As protein: CAWSRVAETQYF.

The chain carries TRBV7-2 and TRBJ2-2; D call uncertain. V was shortened by 3 bases and J by 3 bases, with 2 bases between the two germline ends. Germline V CDR1 and CDR2: SGHTA, FQGNSA. The CDR3 runs 12 residues. CDR3 amino acids: CASSFDTGELFF. The CDR3 DNA reads as TGTGCCAGCAGCTTCGACACCGGGGAGCTGTTTTTT.

J is TRBJ2-1 and V is TRBV7-6; TRBD1 or TRBD2 may be the D gene (5 bases each). Germline CDR1 SGHVS, CDR2 FNYEAQ. The V gene lost 5 bases and the J gene lost 0 bases, with 11 bases spanning the gap. This CDR3 spans 15 amino acids. In DNA form, the CDR3 reads TGTGCCAGCAGCCCCCGGGGCAACTCCTACAATGAGCAGTTCTTC. Protein: CASSPRGNSYNEQFF.

This clonotype was counted a few times. The rearrangement joins TRBV3-1 to TRBJ1-1; D call uncertain. V shed 1 base and J shed 6 bases, with 12 bases lying between them. Germline CDR1 and CDR2: LGHDT and YNNKEL (reference sequence). CDR3 size: 14 residues. The chain's CDR3 is CASSQVFTRAEAFF. The DNA for the CDR3 is TGTGCCAGCAGCCAAGTATTCACAAGGGCTGAAGCTTTCTTT.

V and J are TRBV11-3 and TRBJ1-2; D call uncertain. Trimming pared 5 bases from V and 4 bases from J, leaving 11 bases between. Looked up from germline, CDR1 is SGHNT and CDR2 is YENEEA. This CDR3 spans 13 amino acids. CDR3 residues: CASSPDGFYGYTF. Here the CDR3 DNA reads TGTGCCAGCAGCCCGGACGGATTCTATGGCTACACCTTC.

This clonotype rates as medium-sized. Here the CDR3 DNA reads TGTGCCAGCAGTTTTAGTGGACTAGCGGGAGTCTACAATGAGCAGTTCTTC. It specifies CASSFSGLAGVYNEQFF. The chain carries TRBV2 and TRBJ2-1, with 13 bases that match TRBD2. The V segment lost 5 bases and the J segment 3 bases; nucleotides outside the gene matches: 7. The germline V gene has CDR1 SNHLY and CDR2 FYNNEI. The CDR3 is made up of 17 amino acids.

CDR3 nucleotide sequence: TGCAGCGTTGATGTCCGGGGGAGACTGTTTTTT. Amino acid sequence: CSVDVRGRLFF. The chain couples TRBV29-1 to TRBJ1-4; the D gene is possibly TRBD1 (5 bases). Germline lookup yields CDR1 SQVTM and CDR2 ANQGSEA. Trimming shortened V by 3 bases and J by 13 bases, and 12 bases separated the two germline ends. This CDR3 region has 11 residues.

V is TRBV5-4 and J is TRBJ2-5; 8 nucleotides agree with TRBD1. CDR1 SGHNT and CDR2 YYREEE come from the germline V gene (reference sequence). This CDR3 contains 13 residues. Trimming at V came to 1 base and at J to 4 bases, leaving 0 bases not matched to a gene. Here the CDR3 DNA reads TGTGCCAGCAGCTTGCAGGGGGCAGAGACCCAGTACTTC. Translated: CASSLQGAETQYF.

This clonotype occurred many times. At one end the junction does not follow the germline gene, possibly because of a read error. The rearrangement joins TRBV7-7 to TRBJ2-2, with D perhaps TRBD2 (6 bases). The CDR3 runs to 15 residues. The germline V gene has CDR1 SSHAT and CDR2 FNYEAQ (reference sequence). CDR3 loop: CASSLGGTNTGELFF. DNA of the CDR3: TGTGCTAGCAGCTTAGGAGGGACGAACACCGGGGAGCTGTTTTTT.

This chain connects TRBV7-2 to TRBJ2-1; 13 bases are a match to TRBD2. CDR3 length: 23 amino acids. V lost 1 base to trimming and J lost 1 base; unmatched junction nucleotides: 19. Germline V gene lookup returns CDR1 SGHTA and CDR2 FQGNSA. The CDR3 loop reads CASSLGPGLRLAGGGVSYNEQFF. CDR3 sequence (DNA): TGTGCCAGCAGCTTAGGACCTGGACTTAGACTAGCGGGAGGCGGGGTGTCCTACAATGAGCAGTTCTTC.